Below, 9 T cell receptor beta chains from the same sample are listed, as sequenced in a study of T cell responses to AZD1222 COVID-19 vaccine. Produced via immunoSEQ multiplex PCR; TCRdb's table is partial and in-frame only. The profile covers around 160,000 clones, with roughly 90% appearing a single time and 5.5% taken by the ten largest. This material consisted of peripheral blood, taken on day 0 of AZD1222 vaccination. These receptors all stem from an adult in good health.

The CDR3 bases are TGCAGCGTTGTCCTAGCTGACTACAATGAGCAGTTCTTC. Translation gives CSVVLADYNEQFF. The chain uses TRBV29-1 and TRBJ2-1; tentatively, D is TRBD2 (5 bases). The ends were cut back, 4 bases at V and 3 bases at J, with 10 bases in the middle. Germline V CDR1 and CDR2: SQVTM, ANQGSEA. This CDR3 has 13 amino acids.

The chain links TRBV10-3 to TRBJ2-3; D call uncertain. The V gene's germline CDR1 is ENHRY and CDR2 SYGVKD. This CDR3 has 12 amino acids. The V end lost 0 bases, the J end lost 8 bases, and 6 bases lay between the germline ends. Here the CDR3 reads CAISESDGTQYF. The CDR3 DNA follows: TGTGCCATCAGTGAGTCGGACGGTACGCAGTATTTT.

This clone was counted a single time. CDR3 loop: CASSRGRGGQYEQYF. DNA of the CDR3: TGTGCCAGCAGCCGCGGGAGGGGGGGCCAATACGAGCAGTACTTC. The rearrangement links TRBV27 to TRBJ2-7, with 9 bases aligning to TRBD2. Trimming at V came to 6 bases and at J to 4 bases, leaving 10 bases not matched to a gene. The CDR3 spans 15 residues. CDR1 is MNHEY, CDR2 SMNVEV, per germline (reference sequence).

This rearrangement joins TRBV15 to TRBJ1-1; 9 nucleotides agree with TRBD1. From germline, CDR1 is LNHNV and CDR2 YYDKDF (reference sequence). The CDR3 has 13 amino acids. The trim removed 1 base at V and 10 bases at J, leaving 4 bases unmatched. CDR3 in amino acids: CATSRAGQGIAFF. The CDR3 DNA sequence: TGTGCCACCAGCAGAGCGGGACAGGGAATAGCTTTCTTT. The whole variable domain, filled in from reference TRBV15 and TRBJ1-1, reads DAMVIQNPRYQVTQFGKPVTLSCSQTLNHNVMYWYQQKSSQAPKLLFHYYDKDFNNEADTPDNFQSRRPNTSFCFLDIRSPGLGDTAMYLCATSRAGQGIAFFGQGTRLTVV.

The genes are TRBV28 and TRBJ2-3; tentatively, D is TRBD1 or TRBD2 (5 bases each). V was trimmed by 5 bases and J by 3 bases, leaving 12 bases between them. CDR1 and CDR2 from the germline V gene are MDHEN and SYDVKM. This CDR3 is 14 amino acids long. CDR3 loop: CASSPVEGTDTQYF. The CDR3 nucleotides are TGTGCCAGCAGTCCCGTTGAGGGGACAGATACGCAGTATTTT.

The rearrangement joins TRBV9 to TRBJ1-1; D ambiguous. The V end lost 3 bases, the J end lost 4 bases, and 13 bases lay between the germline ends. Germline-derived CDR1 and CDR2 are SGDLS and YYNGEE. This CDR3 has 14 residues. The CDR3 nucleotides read TGTGCCAGCAGCGCCCATACGGGTGTCACTGAAGCTTTCTTT. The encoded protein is CASSAHTGVTEAFF.

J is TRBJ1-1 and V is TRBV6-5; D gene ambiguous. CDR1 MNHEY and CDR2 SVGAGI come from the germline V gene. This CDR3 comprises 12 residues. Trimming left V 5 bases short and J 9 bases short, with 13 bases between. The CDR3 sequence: CASSPLAGKAFF. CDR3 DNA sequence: TGTGCCAGCAGTCCTCTGGCCGGGAAAGCTTTCTTT.

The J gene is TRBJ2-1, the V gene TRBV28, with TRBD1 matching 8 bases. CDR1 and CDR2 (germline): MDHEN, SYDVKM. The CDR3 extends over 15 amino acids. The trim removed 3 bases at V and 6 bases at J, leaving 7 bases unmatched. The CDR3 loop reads CASSFWTGTINEQFF. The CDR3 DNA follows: TGTGCCAGCAGTTTTTGGACAGGGACCATCAATGAGCAGTTCTTC.

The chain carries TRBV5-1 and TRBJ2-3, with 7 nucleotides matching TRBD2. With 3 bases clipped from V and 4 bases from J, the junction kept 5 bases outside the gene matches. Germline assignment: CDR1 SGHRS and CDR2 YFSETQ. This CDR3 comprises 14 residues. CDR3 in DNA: TGCGCCAGCAGCTCCACTAGCGCCGCAGATACGCAGTATTTT. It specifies CASSSTSAADTQYF.